The 14 T cell receptor beta chains listed next were all sequenced from one sample in a study of T cells after yellow fever vaccination. One entry per CDR3 protein results from TCRdb running MiXCR on the 5' RACE reads. The sample lists 300,000 to 400,000 distinct CDR3 sequences, 12% occurring once. This sample comprised CD4+ T cells sorted from PBMCs, obtained 15 days after the yellow fever booster vaccination. The origin of the receptors is a man younger than 35 who received the YFV17D yellow fever vaccine.

In its sample, this clonotype was seen a few times. The chain links TRBV6-1 to TRBJ2-5, with TRBD1 matching over 11 bases. The V and J ends lost 4 bases and 1 base, in that order; junction bases with no gene match: 5. The CDR3 has 16 amino acids. Germline CDR1 reads MNHNS; CDR2 reads SASEGT. CDR3 region: CASSAPGQGVQETQYF. The CDR3 DNA sequence: TGTGCCAGCAGTGCCCCGGGACAGGGGGTCCAAGAGACCCAGTACTTC.

This clonotype turned up a few times. The rearrangement joins TRBV21-1 to TRBJ2-5; TRBD1, the table's D call, lacks a check against the DNA. TRBV21-1 is labeled a pseudogene. The CDR3 contains 17 residues. The DNA for the CDR3 is TGTGCCAGCAGCTCTGGCATGGGACAGGGTTTCGGAGAGACCCAGTACTTC. It yields the protein CASSSGMGQGFGETQYF.

This clonotype was seen a handful of times. This chain uses TRBV7-2 with TRBJ2-2; no reliable D call. There are 14 residues in the CDR3. Germline V gives CDR1 SGHTA, CDR2 FQGNSA. Trimming shortened V by 8 bases and J by 6 bases, and 16 bases separated the two germline ends. CDR3 sequence: CASLLRRGAGELFF. CDR3 nucleotide sequence: TGTGCCAGCCTCCTTAGGCGAGGCGCCGGGGAGCTGTTTTTT. Complete variable domain (other parts from reference TRBV7-2 and TRBJ2-2): GAGVSQSPSNKVTEKGKDVELRCDPISGHTALYWYRQSLGQGLEFLIYFQGNSAPDKSGLPSDRFSAERTGGSVSTLTIQRTQQEDSAVYLCASLLRRGAGELFFGEGSRLTVL.

This chain uses TRBV11-2 with TRBJ2-4; 7 bases align to TRBD2. Trimming at V came to 9 bases and at J to 3 bases, leaving 5 bases not matched to a gene. CDR1 is SGHAT and CDR2 is FQNNGV in the germline V gene. The CDR3 loop spans 13 amino acids. CDR3 nucleotides: TGTGCCAGTACGGGGGAGGGCAAAAACATTCAGTACTTC. Its protein is CASTGEGKNIQYF.

The V and J genes are TRBV4-2 and TRBJ2-7, with a weak D call TRBD2 (5 bases). Trimming took 0 bases from V and 2 from J, leaving 11 bases between them. The germline V gene has CDR1 LGHNA and CDR2 YNFKEQ. This CDR3 has 15 amino acids. The DNA of the CDR3 is TGTGCCAGCAGCCAAGATCGGGGTCTAACCTACGAGCAGTACTTC. Residues: CASSQDRGLTYEQYF.

This clonotype showed up just a few times. V and J are TRBV12-3 or TRBV12-4 and TRBJ1-3; no clear D. The CDR3 spans 16 residues. The V end lost 0 bases, the J end lost 0 bases, and 9 bases lay between the germline ends. DNA for the CDR3: TGTGCCAGCAGTTTAGCGTTCTCTCTCTCTGGAAACACCATATATTTT. Translated, it gives CASSLAFSLSGNTIYF.

This clonotype has more than one count but fewer than ten. The rearrangement joins TRBV4-1 to TRBJ1-4; D is possibly TRBD1 (5 bases). V shed 3 bases and J shed 8 bases, with 16 bases lying between them. In germline, CDR1 is MGHRA, CDR2 YSYEKL. CDR3 length: 15 residues. CDR3 coding DNA: TGCGCCAGCAGCCATCCCCCTCCAGGGCCCGAAAAACTGTTTTTT. Translating gives CASSHPPPGPEKLFF.

The CDR3 here is CATSVREKETQYF. In nucleotides, the CDR3 is TGTGCCACCAGTGTCAGGGAGAAAGAGACCCAGTACTTC. This chain connects TRBV24-1 to TRBJ2-5; either TRBD1 or TRBD2 may fit D (5 bases each). Trimming shortened V by 5 bases and J by 3 bases, and 9 bases separated the two germline ends. Germline loops: CDR1 KGHDR, CDR2 SFDVKD. The CDR3 runs to 13 residues.

In this sample, this clonotype turned up a few times. The chain employs TRBV15 and TRBJ2-2; D ambiguous. This CDR3 has 16 residues. The germline V gene has CDR1 LNHNV and CDR2 YYDKDF (reference sequence). Trimming pared 1 base from V and 7 bases from J, leaving 16 bases between. CDR3 region: CATSRASPPVGGELFF. CDR3 nucleotides: TGTGCCACCAGCAGAGCTAGTCCCCCGGTGGGCGGGGAGCTGTTTTTT.

This chain joins TRBV5-1 and TRBJ1-2, with D possibly matching TRBD1 (6 bases). Germline lookup yields CDR1 SGHRS and CDR2 YFSETQ. The CDR3 loop spans 14 amino acids. V lost 2 bases and J lost 4, with 12 bases in between. The CDR3: CASSLATGRYGYTF. The CDR3 region has the DNA TGCGCCAGCAGCTTAGCTACAGGGCGCTATGGCTACACCTTC.

This rearrangement joins TRBV20-1 to TRBJ2-1; perhaps TRBD2 as D (5 bases). Germline loops: CDR1 DFQATT, CDR2 SNEGSKA (reference sequence). This CDR3 contains 14 residues. The ends were cut back, 6 bases at V and 7 bases at J, with 19 bases in the middle. The CDR3 is CSATLGRVMNEQFF. The CDR3 nucleotides read TGCAGTGCAACCCTCGGGCGGGTCATGAATGAGCAGTTCTTC.

There are a few counts of this clonotype. V is TRBV28 and J is TRBJ1-5; unclear D gene. Trimming removed 7 bases at V and 4 bases at J, with 17 bases between. Germline loops: CDR1 MDHEN, CDR2 SYDVKM. The CDR3 runs 15 residues. The CDR3 reads CASIGWLRANQPQHF. The CDR3 DNA sequence: TGTGCCAGCATAGGTTGGCTCCGAGCAAATCAGCCCCAGCATTTT.

There are a few counts of this clonotype. The CDR3 sequence: CASSYSRVTSGLAPQQYF. CDR3 sequence (DNA): TGTGCCAGCAGTTACTCTAGGGTTACGTCGGGACTAGCCCCGCAGCAGTACTTC. The chain joins TRBV6-5 to TRBJ2-7; 9 bases are a match to TRBD2. The CDR3 runs 18 residues. Germline V gene data show CDR1 as MNHEY and CDR2 as SVGAGI. V lost 0 bases, J lost 8 bases, and 17 bases stayed unmatched.

J is TRBJ2-3 and V is TRBV5-1; no definite D call. CDR1 is SGHRS and CDR2 is YFSETQ in the germline V gene. CDR3 size: 14 residues. The V gene lost 5 bases and the J gene lost 2 bases, with 12 bases spanning the gap. CDR3 loop: CASSGETYTDTQYF. The CDR3 nucleotides are TGCGCCAGCAGTGGAGAGACCTACACAGATACGCAGTATTTT.